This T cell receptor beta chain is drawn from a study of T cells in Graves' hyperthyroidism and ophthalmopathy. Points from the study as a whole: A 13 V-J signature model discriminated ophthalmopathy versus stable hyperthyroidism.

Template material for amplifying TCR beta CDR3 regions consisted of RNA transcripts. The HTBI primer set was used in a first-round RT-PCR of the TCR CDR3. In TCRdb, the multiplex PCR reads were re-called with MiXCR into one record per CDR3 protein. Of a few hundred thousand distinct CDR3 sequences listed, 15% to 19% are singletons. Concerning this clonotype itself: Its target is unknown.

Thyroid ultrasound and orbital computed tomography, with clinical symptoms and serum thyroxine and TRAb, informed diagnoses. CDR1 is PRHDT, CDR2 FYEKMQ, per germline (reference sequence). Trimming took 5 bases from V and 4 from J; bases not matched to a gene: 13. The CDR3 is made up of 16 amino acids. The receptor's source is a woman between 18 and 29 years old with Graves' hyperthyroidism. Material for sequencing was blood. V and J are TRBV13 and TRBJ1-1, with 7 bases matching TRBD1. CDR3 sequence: CASSTRQGVLGTEAFF. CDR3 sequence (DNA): TGTGCCAGCAGCACCAGACAGGGAGTATTAGGCACTGAAGCTTTCTTT.